These T cell receptor beta chains were read from a single sample in a study of identical twins. MiXCR, run by TCRdb on the 5' RACE reads, gives a single entry per CDR3 protein. The table includes 650,000 to 750,000 distinct CDR3 sequences, 21% detected once. These sequences were also reported in another study, on T cells expressing NK-cell markers.

The source material was PBMCs. The receptors derive from a woman between 18 and 29 years old in good health. The CDR3 runs from the conserved cysteine through the conserved F or W. A D gene is named only where the DNA matches it firmly. Expanded clones are given a class, and other clones once, few, many or no size at all.

>TRBV5-1|TRBD2|TRBJ2-7|-
TGCGCCAGCACCTCTGGGGGGGAGTCCTCCTACGAGCAGTACTTC
CASTSGGESSYEQYF
>TRBV20-1|-|TRBJ1-1|few
TGCAGTGCTAGAAGTTGGGCTCGGGGCCTGAACACTGAAGCTTTCTTT
CSARSWARGLNTEAFF
>TRBV10-3|-|TRBJ1-2|-
TGTGCCATCAGTCCCTTTGGGGCCGATGGCCATGGCTACACCTTC
CAISPFGADGHGYTF
>TRBV6-1|-|TRBJ2-7|-
TGTGCCAGCAGTCGAACCAGGGATCCTACCTACGAGCAGTACTTC
CASSRTRDPTYEQYF
>TRBV20-1|TRBD2|TRBJ2-3|-
TGCAGTGCTACCCCCTCGGGACTAGTCAGGTCCCCGCAGTATTTT
CSATPSGLVRSPQYF
>TRBV12-3/TRBV12-4|-|TRBJ2-5|many
TGTGCCAGCAGTTTGGATGGACTGCAGACGACCCAGTACTTC
CASSLDGLQTTQYF
>TRBV27|-|TRBJ2-5|many
TGTGCCAGCGGACCTCAAGAGACCCAGTACTTC
CASGPQETQYF
>TRBV5-1|-|TRBJ2-1|many
TGCGCCAGCAGCTCCAGGGGCATCAATGAGCAGTTCTTC
CASSSRGINEQFF
>TRBV6-5|-|TRBJ2-6|few
TGTGCCAGCAGTTACGGTCAGGGTTTCTCTGGGGCCAACGTCCTGACTTTC
CASSYGQGFSGANVLTF
>TRBV20-1|TRBD2|TRBJ2-3|-
TGCAGTGCTACAGCGGGGGTCAGGTATTTT
CSATAGVRYF
>TRBV7-2|-|TRBJ2-1|few
TGTGCCAGTACCCAGTGGCGGGTCGCCTACAATGAGCAGTTCTTC
CASTQWRVAYNEQFF
>TRBV29-1|-|TRBJ2-3|-
TGCAGCGTGGACCCCGGGGCTTACCGGAGCACAGATACGCAGTATTTT
CSVDPGAYRSTDTQYF
>TRBV7-2|TRBD2|TRBJ2-7|few
TGTGCCAGCAGCCGAAGACTAGCGGGGACATCCTACGAGCAGTACTTC
CASSRRLAGTSYEQYF
>TRBV9|-|TRBJ2-2|-
TGTGCCAGCAGCGTTAGTGGGGGCGGGGAGCTGTTTTTT
CASSVSGGGELFF
>TRBV10-2|-|TRBJ2-7|-
TGCGCCAGCAGTGAGTCGAGCGGACCCTACGAGCAGTACTTC
CASSESSGPYEQYF
>TRBV13|TRBD2|TRBJ2-5|-
TGTGCCAGCAGCTTAAGGTCTAGCGGGGAGACCCAGTACTTC
CASSLRSSGETQYF
>TRBV6-2/TRBV6-3|TRBD1|TRBJ2-7|few
TGTGCCAGCAGTTACCTTACAGGGGGACCCTACGAGCAGTACTTC
CASSYLTGGPYEQYF
>TRBV29-1|-|TRBJ1-2|-
TGCAGCGTTGTAGGGATCTATGGCTACACCTTC
CSVVGIYGYTF
>TRBV4-1|-|TRBJ1-5|-
TGCGCCAGCAGCCCACACTCGAGGAATCAGCCCCAGCATTTT
CASSPHSRNQPQHF
>TRBV20-1|-|TRBJ2-3|-
TGCAGTGCTAGAGCGAGGGTAGAAGGGGCAGATACGCAGTATTTT
CSARARVEGADTQYF
>TRBV7-8|TRBD2|TRBJ2-7|-
TGTGCCAGCGCAGAGGGAGGGAGGTCCTACGAGCAGTACTTC
CASAEGGRSYEQYF
>TRBV28|TRBD1|TRBJ2-6|few
TGTGCCAGCAGTTTTTTTCCTGGACAGGGGGCGTCTGGGGCCAACGTCCTGACTTTC
CASSFFPGQGASGANVLTF
>TRBV6-1|TRBD1|TRBJ2-1|-
TGTGCCAGCAGGCGTGAGGGGACAGCGGACAATGAGCAGTTCTTC
CASRREGTADNEQFF
>TRBV12-3/TRBV12-4|TRBD1|TRBJ2-7|-
TGTGCCAGCAACCAACCCCCGGGACAGATCTACTTC
CASNQPPGQIYF
>TRBV9|-|TRBJ2-3|-
TGTGCCAGCAGCGTAGGGGCGGCGTCTAGCACAGATACGCAGTATTTT
CASSVGAASSTDTQYF
>TRBV18|TRBD1|TRBJ1-1|once
TGTGCCAGCTCACCTAAAATTGGACAGGGGTCAACTGAAGCTTTCTTT
CASSPKIGQGSTEAFF
>TRBV12-3/TRBV12-4|TRBD1|TRBJ2-7|-
TGTGCCACTACTGGACAGGGGGTTTCCTACGAGCAGTACTTC
CATTGQGVSYEQYF
>TRBV29-1|-|TRBJ1-3|many
TGCAGCGTTGAAAGTCACTCTGGAAACACCATATATTTT
CSVESHSGNTIYF
>TRBV20-1|-|TRBJ2-1|-
TGCAGTGCTCTTACCGGAAACTCCTACAATGAGCAGTTCTTC
CSALTGNSYNEQFF
>TRBV20-1|TRBD2|TRBJ2-7|-
TGCAGTGCTAGAGTTCCGGGGGGGCCCCACGAGCAGTACTTC
CSARVPGGPHEQYF
>TRBV15|TRBD1|TRBJ2-7|few
TGTGCCACCAGCACCGGGACAGCGAACGACGTGTCCTACGAGCAGTACTTC
CATSTGTANDVSYEQYF
>TRBV5-1|TRBD2|TRBJ2-7|-
TGCGCCAGCAGCCGCGGGGGGCGGGAGGTCAACGAGCAGTACTTC
CASSRGGREVNEQYF
>TRBV3-1|-|TRBJ2-1|-
TGTGCCATCAGCACTGGGTTTTTCAGGGATGAGCAGTTCTTC
CAISTGFFRDEQFF
>TRBV12-3/TRBV12-4|-|TRBJ2-7|many
TGTGCCAGCAGCCCACGCACGCCGGGCCTAGACTACGAGCAGTACTTC
CASSPRTPGLDYEQYF
>TRBV25-1|-|TRBJ2-7|few
TGTGCCAGCAGTGGACGACAGATTCCCACCTACGAGCAGTACTTC
CASSGRQIPTYEQYF
>TRBV20-1|-|TRBJ2-1|-
TGCAGTGCTAGTCCGGGACCAGTATACAATGAGCAGTTCTTC
CSASPGPVYNEQFF
>TRBV10-3|-|TRBJ2-5|few
TGTGCCACCCCAATGGAGACCCAGTACTTC
CATPMETQYF
>TRBV27|TRBD1|TRBJ1-2|-
TGTGCCAGCAGGGGACAGCTATCCGGCTACACCTTC
CASRGQLSGYTF
>TRBV20-1|-|TRBJ1-5|few
TGCTCGCTTTGGACCCAGCATTTT
CSLWTQHF
>TRBV5-1|-|TRBJ2-1|-
TGCGCCAGCAGCTTGGAATCGGGCTCCTACAATGAGCAGTTCTTC
CASSLESGSYNEQFF
>TRBV29-1|TRBD1|TRBJ2-7|few
TGCAGCGTTACCCGGACAGGGAACGAGCAGTACTTC
CSVTRTGNEQYF
>TRBV29-1|-|TRBJ1-1|-
TGCAGCGTTGTAAGGTCCACGAACACTGAAGCTTTCTTT
CSVVRSTNTEAFF
>TRBV3-1|-|TRBJ2-7|-
TGTGCCAGCAGCCAAAAACCGGGACCCCAAGGAGGGTGCCAGTACTTC
CASSQKPGPQGGCQYF
>TRBV5-1|TRBD2|TRBJ2-5|many
TGCGCCAGCAGCTGGGGACTAGCGCAAGAGACCCAGTACTTC
CASSWGLAQETQYF
>TRBV6-2/TRBV6-3|TRBD2|TRBJ2-2|few
TGTGCCAGCAGTTATCCGGGACTATACACCGGGGAGCTGTTTTTT
CASSYPGLYTGELFF
>TRBV6-1|TRBD2|TRBJ2-3|once
TGTGCCAGCAAAATACTAGCGGCCACAGATACGCAGTATTTT
CASKILAATDTQYF
>TRBV7-2|TRBD2|TRBJ2-7|-
TGTGCCAGCGGGACTAGCGGGATTTACGAGCAGTACTTC
CASGTSGIYEQYF
>TRBV3-1|TRBD1|TRBJ1-5|-
TGTGCCAGCAGCCCGGCTCAGGGGGGGGATCAGCCCCAGCATTTT
CASSPAQGGDQPQHF
>TRBV5-4|TRBD2|TRBJ2-7|-
TGTGCCAGCAGCGCACGGGAGGGGCCCTACGAGCAGTACTTC
CASSAREGPYEQYF